These 9 T cell receptor beta chains were sequenced from one sample in a study of T cell responses to AZD1222 COVID-19 vaccine. Only in-frame clones appear in the TCRdb table, and some are missing; sequencing was by immunoSEQ multiplex PCR. The sample records about 120,000 clones, about 89% being singletons. Sequenced material: peripheral blood, taken 28 days after the second AZD1222 dose. Receptor source: an adult who received the AZD1222 COVID-19 vaccine.

V usage is TRBV6-5 and J usage is TRBJ2-1; 11 positions agree with TRBD2. CDR3 length: 16 amino acids. V lost 4 bases and J lost 8; bases outside the gene matches: 10. Germline assignment: CDR1 MNHEY and CDR2 SVGAGI. The CDR3 nucleotides are TGTGCCAGCAGTTTCCTAGCGGGAGGAACATCCTATGAGCAGTTCTTC. Translated: CASSFLAGGTSYEQFF.

A note on this clone: Sequence at one end of the junction differs from germline and may be a read error. The rearrangement joins TRBV7-7 to TRBJ2-5, with TRBD2 identical over 11 bases. The V gene's germline CDR1 is SSHAT and CDR2 FNYEAQ (reference sequence). The CDR3 sequence is 16 residues long. The CDR3 nucleotides read TGTGCTAGCAGCTTCGGAATAGCGGGAGGGCAAGAGACCCAGTACTTC. Amino acid sequence: CASSFGIAGGQETQYF.

V usage is TRBV4-3 and J usage is TRBJ2-7; D might be TRBD2 (5 bases). Per germline, CDR1 LGHNA and CDR2 YSLEER. This CDR3 is 13 amino acids long. Trimming stripped 1 base from V and 6 bases from J, with 10 bases between. Here the CDR3 reads CASSQVVEGEQYF. The CDR3 DNA reads as TGCGCCAGCAGCCAAGTTGTTGAGGGCGAGCAGTACTTC.

The chain couples TRBV5-1 to TRBJ2-5; D unclear. The CDR3 is 15 residues long. V was shortened by 4 bases and J by 1 base, with 14 bases between the two germline ends. Germline lookup yields CDR1 SGHRS and CDR2 YFSETQ. DNA for the CDR3: TGCGCCAGCAGCCAGGCTCTCCCGGGCCAAGAGACCCAGTACTTC. Amino acid sequence: CASSQALPGQETQYF.

The gene calls are TRBV29-1 and TRBJ2-1; no clear D gene. CDR3 length equals 17 residues. Trimming removed 0 bases at V and 0 bases at J, with 15 bases between. Germline V gene data show CDR1 as SQVTM and CDR2 as ANQGSEA. DNA for the CDR3: TGCAGCGTTGAAGATCCGGGCGGTATGAGCTCCTACAATGAGCAGTTCTTC. Protein: CSVEDPGGMSSYNEQFF.

V usage is TRBV5-4 and J usage is TRBJ1-2; D gene ambiguous. Germline loops: CDR1 SGHNT, CDR2 YYREEE (reference sequence). The CDR3 is 15 amino acids. Trimming took 1 base from V and 0 from J, leaving 10 bases between them. The CDR3 loop is CASSLRARTNYGYTF. The CDR3 DNA follows: TGTGCCAGCAGCTTGCGGGCAAGAACTAACTATGGCTACACCTTC.

This chain joins TRBV3-1 (or the pseudogene TRBV3-2) and TRBJ2-1; no firm D call. The germline V and J ends were trimmed by 1 base and 9 bases, with 13 bases remaining between them. The CDR3 runs 14 residues. Germline V gene data show CDR1 as LGHDT and CDR2 as YNNKEL (reference sequence). In nucleotides, the CDR3 is TGTGCCAGCAGCCAAGTGCCACCCATCGGTGAGCAGTTCTTC. It is translated as CASSQVPPIGEQFF.

This clone was detected only a few times. The V gene is TRBV25-1, the J gene TRBJ2-7, with D perhaps TRBD1 or TRBD2 (5 bases each). The CDR3 has 13 amino acids. Trimming removed 8 bases at V and 5 bases at J, with 16 bases between. CDR1 MGHDK and CDR2 SYGVNS come from the germline V gene. The CDR3 DNA follows: TGTGCCAGCCGTGCTCAGGGACCCAACGAGCAGTACTTC. This sequence encodes CASRAQGPNEQYF.

This rearrangement joins TRBV10-1 to TRBJ2-4; D call uncertain. Germline V gene lookup returns CDR1 WNHNN and CDR2 SYGVQD (reference sequence). Deletions cut 4 bases from V and 2 bases from J, with 6 bases between. The CDR3 has 13 residues. DNA of the CDR3: TGCGCCAGCAGTGGGTATCCCAAAAACATTCAGTACTTC. This sequence encodes CASSGYPKNIQYF.